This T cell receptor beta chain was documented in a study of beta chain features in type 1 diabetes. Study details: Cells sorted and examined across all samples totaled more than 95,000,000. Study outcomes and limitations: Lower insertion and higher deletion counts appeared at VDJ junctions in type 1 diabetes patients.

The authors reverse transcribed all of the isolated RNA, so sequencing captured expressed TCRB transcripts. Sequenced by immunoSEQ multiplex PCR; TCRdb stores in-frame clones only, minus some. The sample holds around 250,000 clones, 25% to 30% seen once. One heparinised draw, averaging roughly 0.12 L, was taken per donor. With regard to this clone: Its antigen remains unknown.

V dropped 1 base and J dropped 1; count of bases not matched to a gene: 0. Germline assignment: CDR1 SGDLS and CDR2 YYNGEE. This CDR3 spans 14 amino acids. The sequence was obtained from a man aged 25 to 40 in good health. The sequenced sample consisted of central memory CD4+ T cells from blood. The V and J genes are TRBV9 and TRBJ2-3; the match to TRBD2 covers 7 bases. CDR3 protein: CASSVSGGTDTQYF. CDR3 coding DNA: TGTGCCAGCAGCGTAAGCGGGGGCACAGATACGCAGTATTTT.